These 15 T cell receptor beta chains were sequenced from one sample in a study of T cells after yellow fever vaccination. TCRdb re-derived calls from the 5' RACE reads in MiXCR, one entry per CDR3 protein. The repertoire consists of about 340,000 distinct CDR3 sequences, with approximately 12% occurring once and the leading ten covering about 3%. Sequences were derived from CD4+ T cells sorted from PBMCs, sampled 15 days after the yellow fever booster vaccination. These receptors originate from a man between 18 and 29 years old who received the YFV17D yellow fever vaccine.

This clonotype has just a few counts. This rearrangement joins TRBV9 to TRBJ1-1; 11 bases fit TRBD1. The CDR3 spans 14 residues. Trimming took 0 bases from V and 11 from J; bases not matched to a gene: 6. Germline assignment: CDR1 SGDLS and CDR2 YYNGEE. CDR3 in DNA: TGTGCCAGCAGCGTAGGGGACAGGGGGACTGGTGCTTTCTTT. Amino acid sequence: CASSVGDRGTGAFF.

The chain has TRBV12-5 and TRBJ1-1, with D unclear. CDR1 and CDR2 (germline): LGHNT, FRNRAP. The CDR3 extends over 15 amino acids. Trimming pared 1 base from V and 2 bases from J, leaving 11 bases between. The CDR3 sequence is CASGLATIGNTEAFF. CDR3 nucleotide sequence: TGTGCTAGTGGTTTGGCCACGATCGGCAACACTGAAGCTTTCTTT.

This clonotype has just a few counts. The J gene is TRBJ2-1, the V gene TRBV5-1; D gene uncertain. Germline-derived CDR1 and CDR2 are SGHRS and YFSETQ. V was trimmed by 6 bases and J by 3 bases, leaving 10 bases between them. The CDR3 totals 13 residues. CDR3 sequence: CASTPNDYNEQFF. For the CDR3, the DNA is TGCGCCAGCACCCCCAACGACTACAATGAGCAGTTCTTC. Full variable domain (missing parts from reference TRBV5-1 and TRBJ2-1): KAGVTQTPRYLIKTRGQQVTLSCSPISGHRSVSWYQQTPGQGLQFLFEYFSETQRNKGNFPGRFSGRQFSNSRSEMNVSTLELGDSALYLCASTPNDYNEQFFGPGTRLTVL.

This clonotype was detected ten times or more. The chain is built from TRBV5-1 and TRBJ2-5; 8 nucleotides align to TRBD2. Germline lookup yields CDR1 SGHRS and CDR2 YFSETQ. CDR3 size: 14 residues. V shed 4 bases, J shed 5 bases, and the junction held 7 bases outside the gene matches. DNA for the CDR3: TGCGCCAGCAGCCTCGGGGGGGCGGAGGAGACCCAGTACTTC. Protein product: CASSLGGAEETQYF.

This clonotype occurred a few times. This chain connects TRBV3-1 to TRBJ2-1; 7 bases are shared with TRBD1. V trimming: 3 bases; J trimming: 5 bases; junction bases outside the gene matches: 4. Germline lookup yields CDR1 LGHDT and CDR2 YNNKEL (reference sequence). The CDR3 loop spans 14 amino acids. The CDR3 sequence is CASSHSDRDNEQFF. CDR3 sequence (DNA): TGTGCCAGCAGCCATTCTGACAGGGACAATGAGCAGTTCTTC.

The chain combines TRBV12-3 or TRBV12-4 with TRBJ2-1; perhaps TRBD1 as D (6 bases). V dropped 11 bases and J dropped 0 bases, with 17 bases sitting between them. The CDR3 covers 15 residues. The CDR3 region is CAGSTGISSYNEQFF. The CDR3 nucleotides read TGTGCCGGATCGACAGGAATTAGCTCCTACAATGAGCAGTTCTTC.

The V call is TRBV19, the J call TRBJ2-1; maybe TRBD1 (6 bases). V lost 5 bases and J 12 bases, leaving 17 bases between the germline ends. The CDR3 consists of 13 residues. Germline lookup yields CDR1 LNHDA and CDR2 SQIVND (reference sequence). As DNA, the CDR3 is TGTGCCAGTAGTGCGCCACAGGGTCGGGGGCAGTTCTTC. It is translated as CASSAPQGRGQFF. Together with reference TRBV19 and TRBJ2-1, the CDR3 gives the full variable domain: DGGITQSPKYLFRKEGQNVTLSCEQNLNHDAMYWYRQDPGQGLRLIYYSQIVNDFQKGDIAEGYSVSREKKESFPLTVTSAQKNPTAFYLCASSAPQGRGQFFGPGTRLTVL.

This clonotype came up many times. V usage is TRBV5-1 and J usage is TRBJ2-5; 8 nucleotides align to TRBD2. The CDR3 is 16 residues long. V trimming: 1 base; J trimming: 5 bases; junction bases outside the gene matches: 10. Germline CDR1 reads SGHRS; CDR2 reads YFSETQ. DNA of the CDR3: TGCGCCAGCAGCTTGTTTCCAGCGGGGGCCGGGGAGACCCAGTACTTC. Translated: CASSLFPAGAGETQYF.

V is TRBV20-1 and J is TRBJ2-3; 15 bases are shared with TRBD2. Germline trimming cut 6 bases from V and 1 base from J; bases unmatched to any gene: 8. Germline V lookup: CDR1 DFQATT, CDR2 SNEGSKA (reference sequence). The CDR3 is made up of 17 amino acids. CDR3 amino acids: CSARTSGGAGGTDTQYF. Written as DNA, the CDR3 is TGCAGTGCCAGGACTAGCGGGGGGGCGGGTGGCACAGATACGCAGTATTTT.

The rearrangement links TRBV2 to TRBJ2-5, with D hard to call. V was clipped by 7 bases and J by 5 bases, with 14 bases between them. Per the germline V gene, CDR1 is SNHLY and CDR2 is FYNNEI. The CDR3 runs to 13 residues. CDR3 DNA: TGTGCCAGCAATAATGCCCCGAGGGAGACCCAGTACTTC. It specifies CASNNAPRETQYF.

The rearrangement links TRBV7-2 to TRBJ1-4, with D possibly TRBD1 on 6 matching bases. CDR1 and CDR2 from the germline V gene are SGHTA and FQGNSA. The germline V and J ends were trimmed by 3 bases and 6 bases, with 26 bases remaining between them. The CDR3 has 19 amino acids. The CDR3 bases are TGTGCCAGCAGCTTTAGGGGGGGCCGCCCCCTGGTACGCCATGAAAAACTGTTTTTT. This encodes CASSFRGGRPLVRHEKLFF.

In its sample, this clonotype was seen a few times. V usage is TRBV4-1 and J usage is TRBJ1-1; D not resolved. V lost 2 bases, J lost 6 bases, and 25 bases lay in between. CDR1 and CDR2 from the germline V gene are MGHRA and YSYEKL. The CDR3 runs 18 residues. For the CDR3, the DNA is TGCGCCAGCAGCCAAAATGGCGGGAATATCGTCGTTCGCCCTGAAGCTTTCTTT. This encodes CASSQNGGNIVVRPEAFF.

This clonotype was recorded many times. This rearrangement joins TRBV7-2 to TRBJ2-1; TRBD2 aligns across 10 bases. Germline V CDR1 and CDR2: SGHTA, FQGNSA. Trimming took 5 bases from V and 9 from J; bases not matched to a gene: 10. The CDR3 covers 15 residues. The CDR3 DNA follows: TGTGCCAGCAGCCCACCCCAGCGGGGGGGTATTGAGCAGTTCTTC. Amino acid sequence: CASSPPQRGGIEQFF.

This clonotype was observed a few times. The chain is built from TRBV19 and TRBJ2-3; no clear D. Looked up from germline, CDR1 is LNHDA and CDR2 is SQIVND (reference sequence). V gave up 4 bases and J gave up 4 bases, with 9 bases separating them. The CDR3 loop spans 13 amino acids. The CDR3 nucleotides are TGTGCCAGTAGTACTGAAGGTCCAGATACGCAGTATTTT. It specifies CASSTEGPDTQYF.

This clonotype was counted many times. The chain is built from TRBV12-3 or TRBV12-4 and TRBJ1-2, with TRBD1 matching over 7 bases. The length of the CDR3 is 13 residues. Trimming took 6 bases from V and 6 from J; bases not matched to a gene: 7. The CDR3 spells CASRQTGSDGYTF. DNA for the CDR3: TGTGCCAGCAGGCAGACAGGGTCGGATGGCTACACCTTC.